This section outlines one T cell receptor (beta chain) sequence together with its context. This clonotype was recorded many times. No cognate antigen has been identified for it. Per-nucleotide qualities are absent, and no much larger clonotype sits a single base away. For sorted-subset TCR libraries, some 1 million sorted CD4+ or CD8+ T cells were used. Peripheral blood underwent Ficoll-Hypaque density gradient centrifugation to isolate PBMCs, which were then cryopreserved in liquid nitrogen. The study also sequenced paired sorted CD4+ and CD8+ subsets from healthy controls, HAM/TSP patients and MS patients. CDR1 is given as MNHEY and CDR2 as SMNVEV, both from the germline V gene (reference sequence). Trimming costs V 1 base and J 6 bases, and their ends lie 18 bases apart. From cysteine to phenylalanine, the CDR3 is 17 amino acids long. Of the read, only the CDR3 DNA is kept; its 51 bases are in frame from base 1.

To synthesize cDNA, template-switch 5'RACE was performed with a primer carrying a 10-nucleotide random unique molecular identifier so that each TCR transcript was tagged. Over 190 million TCR-beta sequences, covering 15-18 subjects, were produced in each sequencing run. The RNeasy kit was used for extraction of total RNA. The KAPA Real-time Library Amplification kit was used to amplify TCR-beta VDJ regions with primers targeting the TCR constant region and the 5'RACE anchor. Sample indexes and Illumina adaptors were added in a first PCR, and a second PCR then increased library yield. After Ampure bead purification, the TCR product of roughly 650 bp was size-selected on a 2% E-gel SizeSelection system. Before pooling, libraries had their quality checked on a Bioanalyzer, their concentration measured with Qubit, and their quantity determined with the Kapa Library Quantification kit. Paired-end 2 x 150 bp sequencing of the libraries was performed on an Illumina HiSeq 2500. To increase sequence diversity, about 25-31% phiX was spiked into each library pool. As for how the authors treated the data: Quality-filtered reads were processed with the UMI-based MiGEC pipeline, and over 80% of raw TCR sequences were removed by the MiGEC pipeline during error correction. VDJ genes were aligned to IMGT germline references, and clonotypes were defined by unique CDR3 amino acid sequence plus V-J genes. Clonal expansion, Shannon diversity and CDR3 relatedness (CalcPairwiseDistances, ClusterSamples) were evaluated with VDJtools, and phylogenetic trees were built with CLCbio workbench. Expanded clones were defined as having at least 8 unique UMIs, based on coefficient-of-variation modelling across technical triplicates. TCRdb reanalyzed the raw reads on its own, using fastp at Q25 for trimming and MiXCR for clone calling, and kept in-frame beta chains. Each entry merges the rows of one CDR3 protein and shows their most common DNA and genes. Clone size and V and J calls follow TCRdb, not the original study. Recorded for this sample are about 19,000 distinct CDR3 sequences; approximately 7.8% of them occurred a single time. In total, the top ten clones hold about a sixth of the sample.

This sample stems from a study of neurological immune-mediated disorders (dated by TCRdb to the late 2010s). About the study as a whole: Peripheral blood TCR-beta repertoires from patients with HTLV-I-associated myelopathy (HAM/TSP), patients with multiple sclerosis, and healthy controls were compared in the study using UMI-based sequencing. The roughly 110 TCR-beta libraries included longitudinal samples, technical triplicates and paired sorted CD4+ and CD8+ T-cell subsets alongside PBMC samples. Of the roughly 71 subjects in the cohort, about 14 were HAM/TSP patients, approximately 35 were multiple sclerosis patients, and about 20 were healthy controls. Overall study outcomes, separate from this receptor: No identical CDR3 amino acid sequences were shared among expanded clones across subjects, suggesting private TCR-beta repertoires in all groups. TCR clonal expansion was highest in HAM/TSP patients and lowest in MS patients, with MS patients falling below even healthy controls.

The rearranged chain carries TRBV27 and TRBJ2-2; no D gene can be assigned with confidence. The sequence came from a woman younger than 45 with HTLV-1-associated myelopathy (HAM/TSP). Specimen: CD8+ T cells from blood. The DNA reads TGTGCCAGCAGTTTATTGGGATCGGACCACCGTGCCGGGGAGCTGTTTTTT. This codes for CASSLLGSDHRAGELFF.